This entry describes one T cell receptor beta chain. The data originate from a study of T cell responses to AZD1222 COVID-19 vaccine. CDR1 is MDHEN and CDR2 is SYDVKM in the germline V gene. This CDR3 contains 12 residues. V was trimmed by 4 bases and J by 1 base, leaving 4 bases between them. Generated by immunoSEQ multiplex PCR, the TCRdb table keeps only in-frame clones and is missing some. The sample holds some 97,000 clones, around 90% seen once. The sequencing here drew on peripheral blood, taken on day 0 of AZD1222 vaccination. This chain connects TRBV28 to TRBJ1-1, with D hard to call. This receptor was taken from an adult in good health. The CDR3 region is CASSYQNTEAFF. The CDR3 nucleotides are TGTGCCAGCAGTTATCAGAACACTGAAGCTTTCTTT.